This TCR beta chain is drawn from a study of T cells expressing NK-cell markers. Study outcomes and limitations: The dominant NKG2C+ clonotypes represented about 1.0-8% of CD8+ T cells in over 5 donors.

TCRdb reprocessed the 5' RACE reads and keeps a single row for each CDR3 protein, giving no DNA. The sample data list 500,000 to 600,000 distinct CDR3 sequences. Per germline, CDR1 SGHAT and CDR2 FQNNGV. The CDR3 runs to 18 residues. Comments on this clonotype: What it binds is unknown.

V and J are TRBV11-2 and TRBJ2-7; TCRdb designates TRBD2, a call that cannot be tested without DNA. The sample comprised blood T cells: a sorted CD56 or NKG2C T cell subset, CD4+ or CD8+ T cells, or bulk PBMC T cells (not recorded which). The receptor was derived from a man in his late teens or twenties in good health. The CDR3 spells CASSHTTDLAGVSYEQYF. The variable domain in full, completed from reference TRBV11-2 and TRBJ2-7, reads EAGVAQSPRYKIIEKRQSVAFWCNPISGHATLYWYQQILGQGPKLLIQFQNNGVVDDSQLPKDRFSAERLKGVDSTLKIQPAKLEDSAVYLCASSHTTDLAGVSYEQYFGPGTRLTVT.